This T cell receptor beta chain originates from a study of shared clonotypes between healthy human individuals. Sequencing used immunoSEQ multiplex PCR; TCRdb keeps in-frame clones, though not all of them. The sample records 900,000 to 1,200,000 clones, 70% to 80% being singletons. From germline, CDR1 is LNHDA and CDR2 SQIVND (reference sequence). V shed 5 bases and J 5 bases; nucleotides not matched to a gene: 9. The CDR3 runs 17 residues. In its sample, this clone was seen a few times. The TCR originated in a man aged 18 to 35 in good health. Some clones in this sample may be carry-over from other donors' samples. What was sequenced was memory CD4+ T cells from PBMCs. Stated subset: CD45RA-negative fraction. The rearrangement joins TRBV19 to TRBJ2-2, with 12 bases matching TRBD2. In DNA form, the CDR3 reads TGTGCCAGTAGTCCAGGACTAGCGGGATTCGGGACCGGGGAGCTGTTTTTT. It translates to CASSPGLAGFGTGELFF.